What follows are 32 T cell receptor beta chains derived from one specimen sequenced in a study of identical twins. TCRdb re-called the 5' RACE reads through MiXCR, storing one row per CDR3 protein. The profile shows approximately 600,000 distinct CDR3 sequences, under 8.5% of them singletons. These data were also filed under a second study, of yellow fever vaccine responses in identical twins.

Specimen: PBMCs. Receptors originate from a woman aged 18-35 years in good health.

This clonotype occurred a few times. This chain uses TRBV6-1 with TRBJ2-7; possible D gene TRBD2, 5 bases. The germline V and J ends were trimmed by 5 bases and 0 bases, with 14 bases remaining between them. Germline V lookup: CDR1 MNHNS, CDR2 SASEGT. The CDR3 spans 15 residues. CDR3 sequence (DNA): TGTGCCAGCAGTCGCGGGCCTACCCCCTCCTACGAGCAGTACTTC. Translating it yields CASSRGPTPSYEQYF.

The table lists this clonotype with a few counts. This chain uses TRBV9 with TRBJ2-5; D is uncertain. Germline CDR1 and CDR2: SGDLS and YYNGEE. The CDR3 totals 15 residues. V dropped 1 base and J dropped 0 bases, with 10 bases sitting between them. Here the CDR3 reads CASSVFGQHQETQYF. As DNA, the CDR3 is TGTGCCAGCAGCGTATTTGGGCAGCACCAAGAGACCCAGTACTTC.

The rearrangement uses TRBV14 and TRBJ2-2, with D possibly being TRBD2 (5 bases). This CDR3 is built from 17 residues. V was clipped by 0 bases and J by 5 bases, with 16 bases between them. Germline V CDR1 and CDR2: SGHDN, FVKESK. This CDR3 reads CASSQDSGKIWTGELFF. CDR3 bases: TGTGCCAGCAGCCAAGATTCGGGGAAAATATGGACCGGGGAGCTGTTTTTT.

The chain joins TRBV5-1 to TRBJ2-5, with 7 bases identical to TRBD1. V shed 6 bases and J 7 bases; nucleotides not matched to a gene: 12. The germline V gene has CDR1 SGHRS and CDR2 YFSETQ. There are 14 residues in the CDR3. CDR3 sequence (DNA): TGCGCCAGCATCCCGGACAGGAACTTAGGGACCCAGTACTTC. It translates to CASIPDRNLGTQYF.

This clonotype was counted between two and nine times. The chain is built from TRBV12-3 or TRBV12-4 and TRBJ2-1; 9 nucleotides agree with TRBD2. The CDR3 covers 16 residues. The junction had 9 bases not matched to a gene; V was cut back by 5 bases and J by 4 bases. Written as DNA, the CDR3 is TGTGCCAGCAGTCCCAGCATAGCGGGGGAATACAATGAGCAGTTCTTC. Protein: CASSPSIAGEYNEQFF.

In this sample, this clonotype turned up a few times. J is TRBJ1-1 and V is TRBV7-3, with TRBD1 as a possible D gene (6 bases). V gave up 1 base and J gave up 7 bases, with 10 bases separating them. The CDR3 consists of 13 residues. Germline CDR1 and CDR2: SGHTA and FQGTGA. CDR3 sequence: CASSLRGLDEAFF. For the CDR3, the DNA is TGTGCCAGCAGCTTAAGGGGGCTAGATGAAGCTTTCTTT.

The CDR3 spells CSARDQRIRETQYF. As DNA, the CDR3 is TGCAGTGCTAGAGATCAGCGAATCCGGGAGACCCAGTACTTC. This chain connects TRBV20-1 to TRBJ2-5; D unresolved. V was pared by 0 bases and J by 5 bases, with 13 bases between. CDR1 DFQATT and CDR2 SNEGSKA come from the germline V gene (reference sequence). This CDR3 comprises 14 residues.

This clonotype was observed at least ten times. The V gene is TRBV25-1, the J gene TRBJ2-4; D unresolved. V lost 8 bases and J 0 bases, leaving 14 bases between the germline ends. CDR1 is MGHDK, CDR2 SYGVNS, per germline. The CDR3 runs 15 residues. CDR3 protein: CASGPSTLAKNIQYF. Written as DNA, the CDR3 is TGTGCCAGCGGCCCCTCGACGTTAGCCAAAAACATTCAGTACTTC.

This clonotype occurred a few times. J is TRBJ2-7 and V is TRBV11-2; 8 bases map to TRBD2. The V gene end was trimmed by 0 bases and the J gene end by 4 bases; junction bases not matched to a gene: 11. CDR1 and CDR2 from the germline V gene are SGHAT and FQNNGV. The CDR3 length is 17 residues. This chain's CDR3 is CASSLEASGFSGYEQYF. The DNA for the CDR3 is TGTGCCAGCAGCTTAGAAGCTAGCGGGTTTTCTGGGTACGAGCAGTACTTC.

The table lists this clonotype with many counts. The CDR3 sequence: CASSLGPYERNTEAFF. CDR3 DNA sequence: TGTGCCAGCAGTTTAGGGCCTTACGAAAGGAACACTGAAGCTTTCTTT. The V call is TRBV12-3 or TRBV12-4, the J call TRBJ1-1, with D uncertain. Trimming took 1 base from V and 1 from J, leaving 13 bases between them. CDR3 size: 16 residues.

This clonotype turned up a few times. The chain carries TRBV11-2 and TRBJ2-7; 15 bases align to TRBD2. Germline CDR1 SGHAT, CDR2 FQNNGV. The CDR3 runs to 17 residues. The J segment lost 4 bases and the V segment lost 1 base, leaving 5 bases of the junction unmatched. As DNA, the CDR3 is TGTGCCAGCAGCTTAGGAGGGGGGACTAGCGGGAGGTACGAGCAGTACTTC. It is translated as CASSLGGGTSGRYEQYF.

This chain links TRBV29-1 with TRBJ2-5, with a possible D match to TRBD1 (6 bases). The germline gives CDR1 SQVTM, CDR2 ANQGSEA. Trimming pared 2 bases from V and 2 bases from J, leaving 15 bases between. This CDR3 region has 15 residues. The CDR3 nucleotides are TGCAGCGTTGAACAGGCGACAGGCCTACAAGAGACCCAGTACTTC. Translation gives CSVEQATGLQETQYF.

CDR3 in amino acids: CASGLGLNEQFF. Written as DNA, the CDR3 is TGTGCCAGCGGCCTGGGGCTCAATGAGCAGTTCTTC. This chain connects TRBV5-6 to TRBJ2-1; possibly TRBD1 for D (5 bases). The CDR3 contains 12 residues. Germline values: CDR1 SGHDT, CDR2 YYEEEE. V lost 7 bases, J lost 6 bases, and 11 bases lay in between.

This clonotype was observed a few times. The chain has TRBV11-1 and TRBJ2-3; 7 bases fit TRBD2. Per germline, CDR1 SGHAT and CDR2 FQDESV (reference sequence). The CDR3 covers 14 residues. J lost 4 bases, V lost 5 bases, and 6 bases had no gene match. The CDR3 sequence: CASSRDYGADTQYF. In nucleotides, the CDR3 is TGTGCCAGCAGCCGGGACTACGGGGCAGATACGCAGTATTTT.

Written as DNA, the CDR3 is TGTGCCCACACGGGAGACGGGAACACTGAAGCTTTCTTT. Encoded protein: CAHTGDGNTEAFF. The rearrangement uses TRBV28 and TRBJ1-1; unclear D gene. The V gene's germline CDR1 is MDHEN and CDR2 SYDVKM. The germline V and J ends were trimmed by 11 bases and 1 base, with 14 bases remaining between them. The CDR3 is 13 residues long.

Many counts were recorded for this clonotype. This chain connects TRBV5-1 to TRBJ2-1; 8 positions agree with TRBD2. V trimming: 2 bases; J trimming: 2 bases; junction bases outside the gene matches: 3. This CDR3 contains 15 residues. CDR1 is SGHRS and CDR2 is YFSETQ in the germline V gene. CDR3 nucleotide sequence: TGCGCCAGCAGCTTCGTTAGCGGGACCTACAATGAGCAGTTCTTC. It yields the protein CASSFVSGTYNEQFF.

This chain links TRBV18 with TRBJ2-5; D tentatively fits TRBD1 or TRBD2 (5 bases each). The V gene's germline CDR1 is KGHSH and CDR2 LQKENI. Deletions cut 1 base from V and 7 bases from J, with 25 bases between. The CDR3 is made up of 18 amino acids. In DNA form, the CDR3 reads TGTGCCAGCTCACCACGGGGACGCCTAGCAAGGGTTGACGGGACCCAGTACTTC. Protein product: CASSPRGRLARVDGTQYF.

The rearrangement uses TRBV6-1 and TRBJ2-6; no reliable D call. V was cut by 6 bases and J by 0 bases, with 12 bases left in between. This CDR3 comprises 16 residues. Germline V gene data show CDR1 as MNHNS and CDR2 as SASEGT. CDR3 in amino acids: CASSRVFSSGANVLTF. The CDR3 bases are TGTGCCAGCAGCCGGGTCTTTTCCTCTGGGGCCAACGTCCTGACTTTC.

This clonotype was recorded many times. In DNA form, the CDR3 reads TGCGCCAGCAGCACCCAGGGAGGGTCCCGGGGTGAGCAGTTCTTC. Translated: CASSTQGGSRGEQFF. This chain uses TRBV5-1 with TRBJ2-1; 7 bases fit TRBD2. V lost 4 bases to trimming and J lost 9 bases; unmatched junction nucleotides: 13. The CDR3 has 15 amino acids. Per the germline V gene, CDR1 is SGHRS and CDR2 is YFSETQ.

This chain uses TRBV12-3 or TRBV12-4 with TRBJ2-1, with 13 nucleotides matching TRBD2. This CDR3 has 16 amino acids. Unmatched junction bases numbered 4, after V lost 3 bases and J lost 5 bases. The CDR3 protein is CASSFTGLAGNNEQFF. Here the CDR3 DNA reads TGTGCCAGCAGTTTTACGGGACTAGCGGGAAACAATGAGCAGTTCTTC.

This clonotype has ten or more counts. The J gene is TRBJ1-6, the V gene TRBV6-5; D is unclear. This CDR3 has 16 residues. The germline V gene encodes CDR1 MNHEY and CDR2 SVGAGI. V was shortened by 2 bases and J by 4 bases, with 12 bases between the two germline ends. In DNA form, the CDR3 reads TGTGCCAGCAGTTACGGGTCGCCAGATTATAATTCACCCCTCCACTTT. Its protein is CASSYGSPDYNSPLHF.

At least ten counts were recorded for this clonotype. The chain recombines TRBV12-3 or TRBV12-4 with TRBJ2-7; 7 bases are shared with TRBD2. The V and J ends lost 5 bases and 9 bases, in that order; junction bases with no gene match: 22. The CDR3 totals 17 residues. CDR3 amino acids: CASSDREPKRDPWGQYF. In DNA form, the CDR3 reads TGTGCCAGCAGTGACCGGGAACCAAAGCGGGACCCTTGGGGGCAGTACTTC.

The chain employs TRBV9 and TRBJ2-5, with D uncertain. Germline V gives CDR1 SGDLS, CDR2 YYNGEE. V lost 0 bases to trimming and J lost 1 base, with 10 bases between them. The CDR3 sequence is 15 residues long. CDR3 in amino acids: CASSVEGGGQETQYF. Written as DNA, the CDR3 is TGTGCCAGCAGCGTAGAAGGCGGCGGCCAAGAGACCCAGTACTTC. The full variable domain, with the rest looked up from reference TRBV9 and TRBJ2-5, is DSGVTQTPKHLITATGQRVTLRCSPRSGDLSVYWYQQSLDQGLQFLIQYYNGEERAKGNILERFSAQQFPDLHSELNLSSLELGDSALYFCASSVEGGGQETQYFGPGTRLLVL.

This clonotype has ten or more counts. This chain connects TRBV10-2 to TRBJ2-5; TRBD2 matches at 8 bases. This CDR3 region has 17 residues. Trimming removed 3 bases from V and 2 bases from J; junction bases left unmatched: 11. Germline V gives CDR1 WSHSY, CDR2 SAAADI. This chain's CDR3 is CASSDIKLAAAQETQYF. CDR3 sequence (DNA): TGCGCCAGCAGTGACATTAAACTAGCGGCCGCACAAGAGACCCAGTACTTC.

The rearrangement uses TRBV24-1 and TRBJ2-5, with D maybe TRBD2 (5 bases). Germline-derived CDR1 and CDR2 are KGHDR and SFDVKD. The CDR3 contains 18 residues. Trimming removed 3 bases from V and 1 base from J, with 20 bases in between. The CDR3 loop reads CATSDPTISGGSQETQYF. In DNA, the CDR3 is TGTGCCACCAGTGATCCCACTATATCTGGAGGTTCCCAAGAGACCCAGTACTTC.

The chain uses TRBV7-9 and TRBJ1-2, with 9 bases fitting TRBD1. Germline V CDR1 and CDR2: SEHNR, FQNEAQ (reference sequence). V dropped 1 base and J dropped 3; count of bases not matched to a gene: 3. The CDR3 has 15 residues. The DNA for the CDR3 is TGTGCCAGCAGCTTAGTCGACAGGGGGGACTATGGCTACACCTTC. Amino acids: CASSLVDRGDYGYTF.

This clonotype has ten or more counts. This chain's CDR3 is CAISSRTSGITDTQYF. In nucleotides, the CDR3 is TGTGCCATCAGCAGCCGGACTAGCGGGATCACAGATACGCAGTATTTT. The chain recombines TRBV10-3 with TRBJ2-3; TRBD2 matches at 12 bases. Germline V gives CDR1 ENHRY, CDR2 SYGVKD. The CDR3 runs 16 residues. Unmatched junction bases numbered 6, after V lost 6 bases and J lost 2 bases.

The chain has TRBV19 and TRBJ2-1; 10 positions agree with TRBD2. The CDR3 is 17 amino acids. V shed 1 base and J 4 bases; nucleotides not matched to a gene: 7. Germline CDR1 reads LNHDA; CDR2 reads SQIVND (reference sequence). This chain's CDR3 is CASSIALAGIPYNEQFF. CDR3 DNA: TGTGCCAGTAGTATAGCACTAGCGGGGATTCCATACAATGAGCAGTTCTTC.

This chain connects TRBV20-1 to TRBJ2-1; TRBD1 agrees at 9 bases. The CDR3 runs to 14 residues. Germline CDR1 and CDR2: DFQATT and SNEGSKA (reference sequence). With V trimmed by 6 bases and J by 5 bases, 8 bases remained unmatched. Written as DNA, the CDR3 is TGCAGTGCCGGGACAGGGATCGGGCACAATGAGCAGTTCTTC. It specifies CSAGTGIGHNEQFF.

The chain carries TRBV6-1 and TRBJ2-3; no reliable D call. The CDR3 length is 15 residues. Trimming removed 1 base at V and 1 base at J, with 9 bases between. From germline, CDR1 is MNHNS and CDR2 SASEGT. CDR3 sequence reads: CASSEGFRGTDTQYF. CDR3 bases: TGTGCCAGCAGTGAAGGGTTCCGAGGCACAGATACGCAGTATTTT.

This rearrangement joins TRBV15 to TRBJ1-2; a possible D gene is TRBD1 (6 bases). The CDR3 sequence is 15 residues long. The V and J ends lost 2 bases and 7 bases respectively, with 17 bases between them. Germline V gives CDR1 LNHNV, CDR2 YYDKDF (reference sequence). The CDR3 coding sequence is TGTGCCACCAGCAGACAACCGGGACAAGCCGCTGGCTACACCTTC. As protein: CATSRQPGQAAGYTF. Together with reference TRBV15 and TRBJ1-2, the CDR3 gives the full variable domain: DAMVIQNPRYQVTQFGKPVTLSCSQTLNHNVMYWYQQKSSQAPKLLFHYYDKDFNNEADTPDNFQSRRPNTSFCFLDIRSPGLGDTAMYLCATSRQPGQAAGYTFGSGTRLTVV.

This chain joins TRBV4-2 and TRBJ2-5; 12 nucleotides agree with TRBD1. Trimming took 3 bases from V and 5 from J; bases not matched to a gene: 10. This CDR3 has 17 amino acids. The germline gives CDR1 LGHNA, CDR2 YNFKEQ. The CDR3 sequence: CASSQADRDRGQETQYF. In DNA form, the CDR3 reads TGTGCCAGCAGCCAGGCCGACCGGGACAGGGGGCAGGAGACCCAGTACTTC.